This T cell receptor (delta chain) was profiled in a study of gamma-delta T cells after stem cell transplantation. TCRdb reanalyzed the RT-PCR reads using CATT. Of approximately 3,000 delta-chain clones listed, about 1.5% were seen once; the top ten hold approximately 31%. This clone showed up just a few times. TCRdb records a much larger clone's protein for this DNA, with a difference at residue 11 that likely arises from a read error; the protein given is the translation of the DNA. This clonotype originated in a human donor. It is not recorded whose cells these are; they may come from a transplant donor. Sequencing was done on a sample of gamma-delta T cells.

The DNA for the CDR3 is TGTGCCTGTGACGCCTTACTGGGGGATACGTGCACCGATAAACTCATCTTT. It yields the protein CACDALLGDTCTDKLIF. The chain is built from TRDV2 and TRDJ1; 13 bases align to TRDD3. Trimming at V came to 3 bases and at J to 1 base, leaving 7 bases not matched to a gene. CDR3 size: 17 residues. Germline V gene lookup returns CDR1 GEAIGNYY and CDR2 EKD.